This T cell receptor (beta chain) was obtained from a study of blood T cell repertoires in COVID-19. As for the study in general: In each case, the material was cDNA or gDNA derived from T cells, B-cell-depleted T cells, or PBMCs.

The protocol was immunoSEQ multiplex PCR, while the TCRdb copy is restricted to in-frame clones and leaves out a portion. This sample has fewer than 250,000 clones; 83% occur once, and the top ten carry roughly 2.9%. Germline V gene lookup returns CDR1 SGHVS and CDR2 FNYEAQ. The CDR3 has 13 amino acids. V was trimmed by 4 bases and J by 10 bases, leaving 16 bases between them. The clonotype originates from a man aged 45-65 years with active or convalescent COVID-19. The material sequenced was peripheral blood. The rearrangement uses TRBV7-6 and TRBJ1-2; perhaps TRBD1 as D (5 bases). The CDR3 sequence: CASSSRWGGTYTF. CDR3 nucleotide sequence: TGTGCCAGCAGCTCCCGGTGGGGGGGGACCTACACCTTC.